This T cell receptor (beta chain) emerged from a study of spatial heterogeneity in lung cancer. The germline CDR1 and CDR2 sequences are MDHEN and SYDVKM. The CDR3 has 12 amino acids. The V and J ends lost 5 bases and 3 bases respectively, with 8 bases between them. This sample's time point: sample taken at primary tumor resection. The 72 donors had untreated early-stage non-small cell lung cancer. Findings and limits, study-wide: Expanded intratumoral alpha and beta TCR counts tracked tumor mutation counts.

By share, this clonotype ranks as medium-sized. What it binds is not known. The library was designed around alpha chains, so this beta chain is a stray read whose abundance carries little weight. Each CDR3 protein is one row after TCRdb ran MiXCR on the 5' RACE reads. The table includes 4,800 or so distinct CDR3 sequences, over 10% detected once. This chain uses TRBV28 with TRBJ2-7; the D is unclear. This receptor was taken from a male donor with early-stage non-small cell lung cancer. The source was lung tumor tissue, collected at surgery. Here the CDR3 DNA reads TGTGCCAGCAGTCCCGCCCGCTACGAGCAGTACTTC. Amino acids: CASSPARYEQYF.